This TCR beta chain was sequenced during a study of vaccination and CD4 T cells after COVID-19. Study information: Drawing of post-COVID samples took place a median around 110 days after diagnosis (range 35 to 161).

The Oncomine TCR Beta short-read assay generated sequence data from the DNA of cultured CD4+ T cells. Via MiXCR, TCRdb re-called the PCR reads, giving one row per CDR3 protein. This sample yields 20,000 to 25,000 distinct CDR3 sequences, of which about 54% are seen a single time; around 3% belongs to the top ten. Noted treatment: roughly 10-day PBMC culture with coronavirus spike peptide pools or control peptides (ViraFEST assay). Details on this clonotype: Its antigen is as yet unknown.

The specimen was CD4+ T cells from blood, cultured in vitro. The clonotype originates from a human donor who had recovered from COVID-19.

The CDR3 coding sequence is TGTGCCAGCAGCCAACTAATGGGGGGGCTTGGCTACACCTTC. Translation gives CASSQLMGGLGYTF. V gene TRBV7-2 combines with J gene TRBJ1-2; D is perhaps TRBD1 (6 bases). In germline, CDR1 is SGHTA, CDR2 FQGNSA. The CDR3 has 14 residues. Deletions cut 5 bases from V and 7 bases from J, with 17 bases between.